These 24 T cell receptor beta chains share one sample of origin, sequenced in a study of early T cells in non-severe SARS-CoV-2 infection. TCRdb reprocessed the 5' RACE reads with MiXCR, giving one entry per CDR3 protein. Seen here are some 77,000 distinct CDR3 sequences, roughly 9.4% observed once, and the top ten hold 4.8%. The sample taken for sequencing was whole blood. These receptor sequences come from an adult who was a healthcare worker with PCR-confirmed SARS-CoV-2 infection or an uninfected control (not recorded which).

This clonotype was seen repeatedly, ten times or more. The chain links TRBV7-9 to TRBJ2-5; tentatively, D is TRBD1 (5 bases). Deletions cut 5 bases from V and 1 base from J, with 5 bases between. This CDR3 is built from 12 residues. CDR1 SEHNR and CDR2 FQNEAQ come from the germline V gene (reference sequence). CDR3 sequence (DNA): TGTGCCAGCAGCGGGGCCCAAGAGACCCAGTACTTC. This codes for CASSGAQETQYF. Based on the CDR3 plus reference TRBV7-9 and TRBJ2-5, the full variable domain is DTGVSQNPRHKITKRGQNVTFRCDPISEHNRLYWYRQTLGQGPEFLTYFQNEAQLEKSRLLSDRFSAERPKGSFSTLEIQRTEQGDSAMYLCASSGAQETQYFGPGTRLLVL.

This clonotype was counted a few times. A clone one base away is much larger, so this may be a read error. The DNA of the CDR3 is TGTGCCAGCAGCTTTTACAGGGGCAATGAGCAGTTCTTC. Translation: CASSFYRGNEQFF. V and J are TRBV5-7 and TRBJ2-1; TRBD1 matches at 7 bases. TRBV5-7 is identified as an open reading frame with a role that is uncertain. CDR3 size: 13 residues. Trimming at V came to 2 bases and at J to 6 bases, leaving 2 bases not matched to a gene.

Many counts were recorded for this clonotype. The chain employs TRBV7-3 and TRBJ2-1; D gene ambiguous. Trimming took off 3 bases at V and 7 bases at J, with 13 bases between the two ends. The CDR3 extends over 14 amino acids. Germline V gene sequence: CDR1 SGHTA, CDR2 FQGTGA. In nucleotides, the CDR3 is TGTGCCAGCAGCTTGTCCGGCCCTGGTAATGAGCAGTTCTTC. This encodes CASSLSGPGNEQFF.

The genes are TRBV4-1 and TRBJ2-7; D tentatively reads TRBD1 or TRBD2 (5 bases each). The CDR3 runs 14 residues. The V gene's germline CDR1 is MGHRA and CDR2 YSYEKL. V lost 0 bases and J 7 bases, leaving 13 bases between the germline ends. CDR3 nucleotides: TGCGCCAGCAGCCAAGATCCAACGGGACGTGAGCAGTACTTC. It translates to CASSQDPTGREQYF.

This clonotype was recorded at least ten times. The rearrangement joins TRBV12-3 or TRBV12-4 to TRBJ2-2, with TRBD2 identical over 8 bases. The CDR3 extends over 17 amino acids. The trim removed 3 bases at V and 3 bases at J, leaving 9 bases unmatched. For the CDR3, the DNA is TGTGCCAGCAGTTTCTCCATTAGCGGGGCCTACACCGGGGAGCTGTTTTTT. Its translation: CASSFSISGAYTGELFF.

J is TRBJ1-4 and V is TRBV7-6; 7 nucleotides line up with TRBD1. V was clipped by 1 base and J by 7 bases; unmatched bases: 6. The CDR3 sequence is 15 residues long. Per the germline V gene, CDR1 is SGHVS and CDR2 is FNYEAQ. The CDR3 DNA reads TGTGCCAGCAGCTTAGGGGACAGATCGACTGAAAAACTGTTTTTT. Protein sequence: CASSLGDRSTEKLFF.

This clonotype came up many times. The gene calls are TRBV27 and TRBJ1-4; no definite D call. This CDR3 is built from 13 residues. With 6 bases removed from V and 8 bases from J, the gap between germline ends came to 13 bases. Germline V gives CDR1 MNHEY, CDR2 SMNVEV (reference sequence). The CDR3 region has the DNA TGTGCCAGCAGGGAGTGGGGAGGAGAAAAACTGTTTTTT. Encoded protein: CASREWGGEKLFF.

This clonotype was recorded at least ten times. This chain uses TRBV7-2 with TRBJ2-1; 8 positions agree with TRBD2. The CDR3 totals 16 residues. Germline lookup yields CDR1 SGHTA and CDR2 FQGNSA. The V segment lost 0 bases and the J segment 6 bases; nucleotides outside the gene matches: 7. The DNA for the CDR3 is TGTGCCAGCAGCTTAGCGGGTCGGCTAGCGGGCAATGAGCAGTTCTTC. Protein sequence: CASSLAGRLAGNEQFF.

J is TRBJ1-1 and V is TRBV28; D possibly corresponds to TRBD1 (5 bases). CDR3 size: 13 residues. Per the germline V gene, CDR1 is MDHEN and CDR2 is SYDVKM. Trimming left V 9 bases short and J 2 bases short, with 13 bases between. In DNA, the CDR3 is TGTGCCAGTAGGCCGACAGAAAACACTGAAGCTTTCTTT. Its protein product is CASRPTENTEAFF.

This clonotype was counted many times. V and J are TRBV9 and TRBJ2-3; D not certain. CDR1 is SGDLS, CDR2 YYNGEE, per germline. Trimming pared 0 bases from V and 1 base from J, leaving 6 bases between. This CDR3 contains 14 residues. The CDR3 DNA is TGTGCCAGCAGCGTAGCTCCAGGCACAGATACGCAGTATTTT. Encoded protein: CASSVAPGTDTQYF.

The chain carries TRBV28 and TRBJ2-2, with 7 bases that match TRBD2. CDR3 length: 14 residues. Germline values: CDR1 MDHEN, CDR2 SYDVKM. V lost 7 bases to trimming and J lost 2 bases; unmatched junction nucleotides: 4. CDR3 loop: CASIPGGNTGELFF. CDR3 DNA sequence: TGTGCCAGCATCCCGGGGGGAAACACCGGGGAGCTGTTTTTT.

Concerning this clonotype itself: This clone may be a read error of a much larger clone one base away. The gene calls are TRBV7-9 and TRBJ2-5, with D possibly being TRBD1 or TRBD2 (5 bases each). Looked up from germline, CDR1 is SEHNR and CDR2 is FQNEAQ (reference sequence). Between the trimmed V and J ends, which lost 11 bases and 2 bases, there was a span of 21 bases. CDR3 length: 15 residues. CDR3 in DNA: TGTGCCGGCCGCCGGGGCGATTCTCAGCAAGAGACCCAGTACTTC. Its protein is CAGRRGDSQQETQYF.

This chain uses TRBV7-2 with TRBJ2-7; D is possibly TRBD2 (6 bases). The V end was cut by 1 base, the J end by 3 bases, with 16 bases between. The CDR3 runs 16 residues. The germline gives CDR1 SGHTA, CDR2 FQGNSA. Here the CDR3 reads CASSLVVGGANYEQYF. CDR3 coding DNA: TGTGCCAGCAGCTTAGTGGTCGGGGGAGCAAACTACGAGCAGTACTTC.

This clonotype was counted at least ten times. This chain links TRBV7-9 with TRBJ2-7; 8 bases line up with TRBD2. Per germline, CDR1 SEHNR and CDR2 FQNEAQ (reference sequence). V was pared by 4 bases and J by 0 bases, with 2 bases of the junction left unmatched. The CDR3 sequence is 14 residues long. The CDR3 sequence is CASSSSGGSYEQYF. The CDR3 DNA sequence: TGTGCCAGCAGCTCCAGCGGGGGCTCCTACGAGCAGTACTTC.

This clonotype was picked up many times. The chain employs TRBV6-1 and TRBJ1-4; TRBD1 matches at 7 bases. This CDR3 is 14 amino acids long. The germline V gene encodes CDR1 MNHNS and CDR2 SASEGT. V shed 8 bases and J 3 bases; nucleotides not matched to a gene: 6. The CDR3 sequence is CASGRQGANEKLFF. As DNA, the CDR3 is TGTGCCAGCGGACGACAGGGAGCTAATGAAAAACTGTTTTTT.

This clonotype was observed many times. The rearrangement joins TRBV7-3 to TRBJ2-1; D ambiguous. The germline V gene has CDR1 SGHTA and CDR2 FQGTGA. The CDR3 runs to 18 residues. The V end lost 1 base, the J end lost 0 bases, and 16 bases lay between the germline ends. CDR3 in amino acids: CASSLRKPPLSSYNEQFF. CDR3 bases: TGTGCCAGCAGCTTAAGGAAGCCGCCCCTGAGCTCCTACAATGAGCAGTTCTTC.

V and J are TRBV7-9 and TRBJ2-3; TRBD2 matches at 8 bases. The CDR3 spans 19 residues. V was clipped by 6 bases and J by 0 bases; unmatched bases: 17. The germline V gene has CDR1 SEHNR and CDR2 FQNEAQ (reference sequence). CDR3 amino acids: CASRRTPNLLAVSTDTQYF. The CDR3 coding sequence is TGTGCCAGCAGACGTACCCCGAACTTACTAGCGGTCAGCACAGATACGCAGTATTTT. Full variable domain (remainder filled in from reference TRBV7-9 and TRBJ2-3): DTGVSQNPRHKITKRGQNVTFRCDPISEHNRLYWYRQTLGQGPEFLTYFQNEAQLEKSRLLSDRFSAERPKGSFSTLEIQRTEQGDSAMYLCASRRTPNLLAVSTDTQYFGPGTRLTVL.

This clonotype was seen at least ten times. The gene calls are TRBV6-1 and TRBJ2-7, with D tentatively TRBD2 (5 bases). The CDR3 is 13 amino acids. V lost 7 bases, J lost 4 bases, and 14 bases lay in between. CDR1 is MNHNS, CDR2 SASEGT, per germline. Written as DNA, the CDR3 is TGTGCCAGCAAGCGGAGTGATCTATACGAGCAGTACTTC. Translated: CASKRSDLYEQYF.

This clonotype has a count of ten or more. V and J are TRBV7-8 and TRBJ2-2; TRBD1 is a possible D gene (6 bases). Trimming removed 5 bases from V and 1 base from J, with 8 bases in between. This CDR3 spans 14 amino acids. Germline V CDR1 and CDR2: SGHVS, FQNEAQ. Written as DNA, the CDR3 is TGTGCCAGCAGCCCGACAGGGAACACCGGGGAGCTGTTTTTT. This sequence encodes CASSPTGNTGELFF.

This clonotype was counted between two and nine times. This chain joins TRBV10-3 and TRBJ2-7; TRBD1 matches at 7 bases. The CDR3 loop spans 14 amino acids. V shed 2 bases and J 0 bases; nucleotides not matched to a gene: 1. Per germline, CDR1 ENHRY and CDR2 SYGVKD. CDR3 in amino acids: CAISEGTASYEQYF. CDR3 nucleotide sequence: TGTGCCATCAGTGAGGGGACAGCCTCCTACGAGCAGTACTTC.

This clonotype has at least ten counts. The V call is TRBV6-1, the J call TRBJ1-4; D is ambiguous. From germline, CDR1 is MNHNS and CDR2 SASEGT. V was trimmed by 1 base and J by 8 bases, leaving 11 bases between them. The CDR3 length is 14 residues. The CDR3 spells CASSEVDRREKLFF. The CDR3 DNA follows: TGTGCCAGCAGTGAAGTAGACCGGCGGGAAAAACTGTTTTTT.

This clonotype occurred a few times. The V gene is TRBV7-8, the J gene TRBJ2-3; 7 nucleotides line up with TRBD2. The CDR3 is 15 residues long. Looked up from germline, CDR1 is SGHVS and CDR2 is FQNEAQ. The V gene end was trimmed by 4 bases and the J gene end by 2 bases; junction bases not matched to a gene: 6. The CDR3 nucleotides are TGTGCCAGCAGCTCTTTACTAGCGTACACAGATACGCAGTATTTT. It encodes CASSSLLAYTDTQYF.

There are many counts of this clonotype. The V and J genes are TRBV7-6 and TRBJ1-1; possibly TRBD1 for D (5 bases). CDR3 size: 14 residues. V was clipped by 1 base and J by 7 bases, with 13 bases between them. The germline V gene has CDR1 SGHVS and CDR2 FNYEAQ. The CDR3 bases are TGTGCCAGCAGCTTAGAGACAACAGGTGGTGAAGCTTTCTTT. Its translation is CASSLETTGGEAFF.

In this sample, this clonotype turned up many times. The chain couples TRBV5-6 to TRBJ2-5, with 7 bases matching TRBD2. This CDR3 is 16 amino acids long. V was pared by 2 bases and J by 9 bases, with 16 bases of the junction left unmatched. Germline lookup yields CDR1 SGHDT and CDR2 YYEEEE. CDR3 sequence reads: CASSLLGGSAVRPQYF. CDR3 coding DNA: TGTGCCAGCAGCTTACTTGGCGGGAGTGCCGTTCGTCCCCAGTACTTC.